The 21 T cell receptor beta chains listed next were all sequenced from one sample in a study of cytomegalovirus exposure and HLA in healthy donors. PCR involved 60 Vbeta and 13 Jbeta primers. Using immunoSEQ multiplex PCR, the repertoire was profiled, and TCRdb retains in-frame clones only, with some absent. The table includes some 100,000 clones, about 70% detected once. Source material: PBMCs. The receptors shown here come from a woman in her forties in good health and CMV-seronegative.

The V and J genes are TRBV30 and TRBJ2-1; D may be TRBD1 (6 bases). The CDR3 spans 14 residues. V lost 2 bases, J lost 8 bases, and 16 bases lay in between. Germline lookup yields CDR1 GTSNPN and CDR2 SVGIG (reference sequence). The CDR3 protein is CAWSPPVRGDEQFF. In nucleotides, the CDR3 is TGTGCCTGGAGTCCCCCCGTCAGGGGCGATGAGCAGTTCTTC. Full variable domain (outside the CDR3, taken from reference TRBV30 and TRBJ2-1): SQTIHQWPATLVQPVGSPLSLECTVEGTSNPNLYWYRQAAGRGLQLLFYSVGIGQISSEVPQNLSASRPQDRQFILSSKKLLLSDSGFYLCAWSPPVRGDEQFFGPGTRLTVL.

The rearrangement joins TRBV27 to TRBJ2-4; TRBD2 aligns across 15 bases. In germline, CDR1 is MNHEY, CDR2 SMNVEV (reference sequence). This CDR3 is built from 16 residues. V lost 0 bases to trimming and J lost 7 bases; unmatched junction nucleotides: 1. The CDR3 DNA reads TGTGCCAGCAGTTTATCTGGACTAGCGGGAGGGAACATTCAGTACTTC. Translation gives CASSLSGLAGGNIQYF.

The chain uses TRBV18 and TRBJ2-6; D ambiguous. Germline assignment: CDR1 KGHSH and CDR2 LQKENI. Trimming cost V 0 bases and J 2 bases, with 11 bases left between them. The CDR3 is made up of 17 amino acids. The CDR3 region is CASSPPTWAAGANVLTF. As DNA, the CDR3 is TGTGCCAGCTCACCACCTACGTGGGCTGCTGGGGCCAACGTCCTGACTTTC.

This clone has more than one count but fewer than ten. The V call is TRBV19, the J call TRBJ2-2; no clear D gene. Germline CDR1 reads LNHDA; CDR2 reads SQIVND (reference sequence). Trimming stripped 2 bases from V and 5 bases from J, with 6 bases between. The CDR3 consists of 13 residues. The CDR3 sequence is CASSIPGTGELFF. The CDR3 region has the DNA TGTGCCAGTAGTATACCGGGTACCGGGGAGCTGTTTTTT.

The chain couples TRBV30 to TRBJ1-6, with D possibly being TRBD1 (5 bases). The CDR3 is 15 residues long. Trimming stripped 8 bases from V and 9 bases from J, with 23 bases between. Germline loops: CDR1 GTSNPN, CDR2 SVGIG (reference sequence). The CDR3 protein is CAEDGGGKGSSPLHF. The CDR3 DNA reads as TGTGCCGAAGACGGGGGAGGGAAAGGTAGTTCACCCCTCCACTTT.

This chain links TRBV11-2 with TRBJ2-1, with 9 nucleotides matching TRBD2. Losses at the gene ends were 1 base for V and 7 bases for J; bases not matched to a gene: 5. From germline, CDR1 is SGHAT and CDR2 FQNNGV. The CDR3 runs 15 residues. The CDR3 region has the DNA TGTGCCAGCAGCTTAGGTAGCGGGAGTTTGAATGAGCAGTTCTTC. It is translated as CASSLGSGSLNEQFF.

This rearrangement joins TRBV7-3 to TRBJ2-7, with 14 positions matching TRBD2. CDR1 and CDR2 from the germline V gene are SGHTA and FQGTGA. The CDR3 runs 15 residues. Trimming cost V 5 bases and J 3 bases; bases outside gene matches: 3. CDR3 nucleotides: TGTGCCAGCAGCCCCGGGACTAGCGGGGGCTACGAGCAGTACTTC. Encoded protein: CASSPGTSGGYEQYF.

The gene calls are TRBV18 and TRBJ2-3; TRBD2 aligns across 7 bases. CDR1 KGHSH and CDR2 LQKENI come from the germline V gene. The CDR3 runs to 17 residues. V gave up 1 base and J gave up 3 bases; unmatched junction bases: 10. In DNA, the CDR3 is TGTGCCAGCTCACCACGTTCCAGCGGGGTTTTTACAGATACGCAGTATTTT. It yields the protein CASSPRSSGVFTDTQYF.

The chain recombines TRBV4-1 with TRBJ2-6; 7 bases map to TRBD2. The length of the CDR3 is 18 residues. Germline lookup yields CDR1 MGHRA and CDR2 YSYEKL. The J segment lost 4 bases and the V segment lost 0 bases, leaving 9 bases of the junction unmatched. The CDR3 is CASSQELGGNSGANVLTF. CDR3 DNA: TGCGCCAGCAGCCAAGAGCTCGGGGGGAATAGCGGGGCCAACGTCCTGACTTTC.

The CDR3 sequence: CASSLSPGGKETQYF. CDR3 in DNA: TGTGCCAGTAGTCTGAGCCCCGGGGGTAAAGAGACCCAGTACTTC. The chain employs TRBV19 and TRBJ2-5; D possibly corresponds to TRBD2 (6 bases). Trimming stripped 5 bases from V and 3 bases from J, with 16 bases between. Germline V gene lookup returns CDR1 LNHDA and CDR2 SQIVND (reference sequence). CDR3 size: 15 residues. The entire variable domain, with the rest obtained from reference TRBV19 and TRBJ2-5, is as follows: DGGITQSPKYLFRKEGQNVTLSCEQNLNHDAMYWYRQDPGQGLRLIYYSQIVNDFQKGDIAEGYSVSREKKESFPLTVTSAQKNPTAFYLCASSLSPGGKETQYFGPGTRLLVL.

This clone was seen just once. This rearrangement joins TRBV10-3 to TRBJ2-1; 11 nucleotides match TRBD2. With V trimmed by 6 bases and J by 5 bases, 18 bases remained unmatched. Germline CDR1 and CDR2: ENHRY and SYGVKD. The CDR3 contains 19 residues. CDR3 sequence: CAIRAQGSTSGRRNNEQFF. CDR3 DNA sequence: TGTGCCATCAGGGCACAGGGTTCAACTAGCGGGAGACGTAACAATGAGCAGTTCTTC.

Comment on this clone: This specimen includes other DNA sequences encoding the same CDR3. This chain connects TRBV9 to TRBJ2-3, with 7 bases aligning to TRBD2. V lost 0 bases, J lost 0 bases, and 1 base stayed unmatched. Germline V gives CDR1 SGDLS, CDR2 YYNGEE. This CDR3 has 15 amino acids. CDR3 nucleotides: TGTGCCAGCAGCGTAGTGGGAGGGAGCACAGATACGCAGTATTTT. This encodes CASSVVGGSTDTQYF.

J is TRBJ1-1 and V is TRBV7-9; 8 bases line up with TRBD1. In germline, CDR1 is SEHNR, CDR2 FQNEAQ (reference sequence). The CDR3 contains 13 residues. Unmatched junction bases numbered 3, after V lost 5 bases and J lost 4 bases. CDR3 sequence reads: CASSGTGGTEAFF. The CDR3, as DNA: TGTGCCAGCAGCGGAACAGGGGGCACTGAAGCTTTCTTT.

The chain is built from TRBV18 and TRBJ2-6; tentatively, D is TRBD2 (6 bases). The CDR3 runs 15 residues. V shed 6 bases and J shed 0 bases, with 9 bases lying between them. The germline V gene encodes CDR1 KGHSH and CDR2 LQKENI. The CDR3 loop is CASSPGSSGANVLTF. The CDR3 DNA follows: TGTGCCAGCTCCCCCGGGAGCTCTGGGGCCAACGTCCTGACTTTC.

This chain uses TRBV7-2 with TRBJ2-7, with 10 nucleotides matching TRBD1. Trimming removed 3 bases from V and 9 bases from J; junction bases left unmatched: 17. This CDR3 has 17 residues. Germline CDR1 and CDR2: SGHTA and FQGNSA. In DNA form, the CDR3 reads TGTGCCAGCAGCTTTAGTCCGACAGGGGGCGCCCCGTTTGGGCAGTACTTC. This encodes CASSFSPTGGAPFGQYF.

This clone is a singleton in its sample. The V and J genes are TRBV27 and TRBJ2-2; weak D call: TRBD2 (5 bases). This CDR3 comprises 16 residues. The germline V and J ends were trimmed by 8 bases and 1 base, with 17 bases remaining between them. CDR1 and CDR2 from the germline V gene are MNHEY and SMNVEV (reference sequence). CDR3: CASRLAAEMNTGELFF. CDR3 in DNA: TGTGCCAGCCGGCTTGCAGCGGAAATGAACACCGGGGAGCTGTTTTTT.

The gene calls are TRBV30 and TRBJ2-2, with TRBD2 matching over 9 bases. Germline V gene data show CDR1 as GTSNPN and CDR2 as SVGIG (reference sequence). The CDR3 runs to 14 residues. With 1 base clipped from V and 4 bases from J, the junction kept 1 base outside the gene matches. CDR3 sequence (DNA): TGTGCCTGGAGTGGACTAGCGGTCACCGGGGAGCTGTTTTTT. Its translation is CAWSGLAVTGELFF.

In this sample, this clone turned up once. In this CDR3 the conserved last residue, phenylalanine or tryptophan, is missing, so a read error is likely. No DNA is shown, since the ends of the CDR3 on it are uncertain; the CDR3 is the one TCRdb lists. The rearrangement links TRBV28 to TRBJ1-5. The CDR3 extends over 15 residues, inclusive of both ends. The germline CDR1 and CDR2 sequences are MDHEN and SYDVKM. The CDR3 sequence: CASSSGRTRFLGGEG.

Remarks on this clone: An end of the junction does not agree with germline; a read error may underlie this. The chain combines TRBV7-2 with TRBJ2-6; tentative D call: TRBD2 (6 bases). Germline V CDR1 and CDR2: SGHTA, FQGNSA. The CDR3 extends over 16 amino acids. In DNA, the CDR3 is TGTGTCAGCAGCTCCCTGGGACTGACTGGGGCCAACGTCCTGACTTTC. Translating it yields CVSSSLGLTGANVLTF. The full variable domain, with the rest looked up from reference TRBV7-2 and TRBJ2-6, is GAGVSQSPSNKVTEKGKDVELRCDPISGHTALYWYRQSLGQGLEFLIYFQGNSAPDKSGLPSDRFSAERTGGSVSTLTIQRTQQEDSAVYLCVSSSLGLTGANVLTFGAGSRLTVL.

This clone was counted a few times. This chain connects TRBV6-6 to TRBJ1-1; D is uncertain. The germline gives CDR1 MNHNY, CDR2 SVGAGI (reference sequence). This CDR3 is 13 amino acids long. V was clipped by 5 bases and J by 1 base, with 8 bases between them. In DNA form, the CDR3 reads TGTGCCAGCAGTATTACTAGGAACACTGAAGCTTTCTTT. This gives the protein CASSITRNTEAFF.

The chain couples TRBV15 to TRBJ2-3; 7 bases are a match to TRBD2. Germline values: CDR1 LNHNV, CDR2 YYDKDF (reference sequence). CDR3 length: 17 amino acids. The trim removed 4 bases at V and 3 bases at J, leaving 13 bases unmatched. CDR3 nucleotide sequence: TGTGCCACCAGCAATCCGGGACTACCAGCGGGAACAGATACGCAGTATTTT. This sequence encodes CATSNPGLPAGTDTQYF.